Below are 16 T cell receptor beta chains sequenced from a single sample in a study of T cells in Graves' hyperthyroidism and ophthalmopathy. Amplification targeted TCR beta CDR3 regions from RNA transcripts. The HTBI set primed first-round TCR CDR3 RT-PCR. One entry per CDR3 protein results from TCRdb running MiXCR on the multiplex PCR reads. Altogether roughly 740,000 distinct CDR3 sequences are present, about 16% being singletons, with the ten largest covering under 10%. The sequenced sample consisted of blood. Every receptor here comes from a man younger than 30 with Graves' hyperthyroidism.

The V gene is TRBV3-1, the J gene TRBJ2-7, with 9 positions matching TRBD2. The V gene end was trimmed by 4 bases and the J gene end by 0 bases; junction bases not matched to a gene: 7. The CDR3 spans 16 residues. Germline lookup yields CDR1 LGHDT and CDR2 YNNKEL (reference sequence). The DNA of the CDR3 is TGTGCCAGCAGCCCAGGTAGCGGGGGCCCCTCCTACGAGCAGTACTTC. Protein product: CASSPGSGGPSYEQYF.

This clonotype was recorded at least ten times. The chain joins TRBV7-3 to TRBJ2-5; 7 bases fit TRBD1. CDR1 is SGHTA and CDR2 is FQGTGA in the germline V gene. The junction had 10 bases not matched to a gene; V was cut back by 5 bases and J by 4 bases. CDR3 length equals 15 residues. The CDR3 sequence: CASSPTGNPRETQYF. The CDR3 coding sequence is TGTGCCAGCAGCCCGACAGGGAACCCTCGAGAGACCCAGTACTTC.

The CDR3 spells CASSARTGNIQYF. The CDR3 DNA reads TGTGCCAGCAGCGCACGCACTGGGAACATTCAGTACTTC. J is TRBJ2-4 and V is TRBV7-2; D is unresolved. CDR1 and CDR2 (germline): SGHTA, FQGNSA. This CDR3 is built from 13 residues. Trimming took 5 bases from V and 7 from J, leaving 12 bases between them.

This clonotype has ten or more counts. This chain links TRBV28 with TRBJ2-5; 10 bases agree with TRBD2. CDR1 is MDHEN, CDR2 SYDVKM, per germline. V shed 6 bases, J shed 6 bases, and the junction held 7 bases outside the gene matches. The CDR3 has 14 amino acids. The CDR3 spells CASRRAGGPKTQYF. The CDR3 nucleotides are TGTGCCAGCAGAAGAGCGGGAGGGCCGAAGACCCAGTACTTC. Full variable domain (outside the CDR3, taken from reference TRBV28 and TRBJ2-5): DVKVTQSSRYLVKRTGEKVFLECVQDMDHENMFWYRQDPGLGLRLIYFSYDVKMKEKGDIPEGYSVSREKKERFSLILESASTNQTSMYLCASRRAGGPKTQYFGPGTRLLVL.

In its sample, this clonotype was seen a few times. For the CDR3, the DNA is TGTGCCAGCTGGGGCAGGGGGGCCCCAGATTTTGGCTACACCTTC. Its translation is CASWGRGAPDFGYTF. V usage is TRBV28 and J usage is TRBJ1-2, with 7 nucleotides matching TRBD1. V shed 8 bases and J 7 bases; nucleotides not matched to a gene: 16. Germline CDR1 and CDR2: MDHEN and SYDVKM. This CDR3 region has 15 residues.

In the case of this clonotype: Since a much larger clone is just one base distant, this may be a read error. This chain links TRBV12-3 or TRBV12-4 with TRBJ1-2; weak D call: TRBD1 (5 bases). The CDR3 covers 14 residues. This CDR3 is CASGQQATYYDYTF. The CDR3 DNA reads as TGTGCCAGCGGCCAACAGGCAACCTACTATGACTACACCTTC.

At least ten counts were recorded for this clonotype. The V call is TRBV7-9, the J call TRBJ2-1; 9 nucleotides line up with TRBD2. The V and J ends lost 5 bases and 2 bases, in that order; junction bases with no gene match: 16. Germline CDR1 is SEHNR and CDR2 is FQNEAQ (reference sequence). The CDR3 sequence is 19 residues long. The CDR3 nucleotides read TGTGCCAGCAGCCGCTCGGCGGGAGGGAGACGGGGGACCTACAATGAGCAGTTCTTC. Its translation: CASSRSAGGRRGTYNEQFF. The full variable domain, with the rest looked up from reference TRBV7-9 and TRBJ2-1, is DTGVSQNPRHKITKRGQNVTFRCDPISEHNRLYWYRQTLGQGPEFLTYFQNEAQLEKSRLLSDRFSAERPKGSFSTLEIQRTEQGDSAMYLCASSRSAGGRRGTYNEQFFGPGTRLTVL.

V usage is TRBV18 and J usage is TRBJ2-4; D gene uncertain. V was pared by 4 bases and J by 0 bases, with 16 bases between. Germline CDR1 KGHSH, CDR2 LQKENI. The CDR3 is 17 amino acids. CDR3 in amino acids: CASSLSDRSRAKNIQYF. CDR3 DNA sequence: TGTGCCAGCTCACTTTCGGACCGGAGCCGAGCCAAAAACATTCAGTACTTC.

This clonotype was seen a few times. CDR3 sequence: CSARASGRGYNEQFF. CDR3 sequence (DNA): TGCAGTGCTAGGGCTAGCGGGAGGGGCTACAATGAGCAGTTCTTC. The chain is built from TRBV20-1 and TRBJ2-1; 12 nucleotides align to TRBD2. The trim removed 3 bases at V and 3 bases at J, leaving 3 bases unmatched. The CDR3 runs 15 residues. CDR1 and CDR2 (germline): DFQATT, SNEGSKA (reference sequence).

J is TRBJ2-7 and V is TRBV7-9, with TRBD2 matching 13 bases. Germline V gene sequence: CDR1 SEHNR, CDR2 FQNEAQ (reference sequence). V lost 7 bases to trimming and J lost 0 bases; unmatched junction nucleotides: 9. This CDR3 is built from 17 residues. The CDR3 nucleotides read TGTGCCAGCACCACGGGGACTAGCGGGACAAACTCCTACGAGCAGTACTTC. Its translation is CASTTGTSGTNSYEQYF.

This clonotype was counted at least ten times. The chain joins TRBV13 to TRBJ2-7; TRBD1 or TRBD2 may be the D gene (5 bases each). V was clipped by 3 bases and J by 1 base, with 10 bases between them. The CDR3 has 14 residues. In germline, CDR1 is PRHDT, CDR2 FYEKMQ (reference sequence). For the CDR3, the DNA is TGTGCCAGCAGCTTCTCGGGGCTTTCCTACGAGCAGTACTTC. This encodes CASSFSGLSYEQYF.

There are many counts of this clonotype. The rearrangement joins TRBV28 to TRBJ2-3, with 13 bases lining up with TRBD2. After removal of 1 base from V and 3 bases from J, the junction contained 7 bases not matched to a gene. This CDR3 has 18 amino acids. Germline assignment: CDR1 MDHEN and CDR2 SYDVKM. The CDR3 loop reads CASSLFGLAGERTDTQYF. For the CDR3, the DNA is TGTGCCAGCAGTTTATTCGGACTAGCGGGAGAAAGGACAGATACGCAGTATTTT.

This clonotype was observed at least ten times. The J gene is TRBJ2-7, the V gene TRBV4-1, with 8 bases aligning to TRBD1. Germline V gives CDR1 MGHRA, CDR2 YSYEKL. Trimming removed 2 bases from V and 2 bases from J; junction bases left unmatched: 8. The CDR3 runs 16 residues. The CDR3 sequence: CASSQYAGTGPYEQYF. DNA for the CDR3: TGCGCCAGCAGCCAATATGCTGGGACAGGACCCTACGAGCAGTACTTC.

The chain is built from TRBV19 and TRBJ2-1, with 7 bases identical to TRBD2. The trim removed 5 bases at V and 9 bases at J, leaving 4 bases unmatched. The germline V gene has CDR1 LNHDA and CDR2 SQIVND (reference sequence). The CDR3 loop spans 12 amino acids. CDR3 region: CASSAIAGEQFF. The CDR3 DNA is TGTGCCAGTAGTGCTATAGCGGGTGAGCAGTTCTTC.

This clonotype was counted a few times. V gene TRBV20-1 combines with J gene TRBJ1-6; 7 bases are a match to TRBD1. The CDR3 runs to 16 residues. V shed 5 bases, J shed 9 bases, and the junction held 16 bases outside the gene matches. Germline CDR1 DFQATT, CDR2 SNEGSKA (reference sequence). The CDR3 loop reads CSARRDSPRLSSPLHF. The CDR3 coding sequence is TGCAGTGCTCGCCGGGACAGTCCGAGGCTGAGTTCACCCCTCCACTTT.

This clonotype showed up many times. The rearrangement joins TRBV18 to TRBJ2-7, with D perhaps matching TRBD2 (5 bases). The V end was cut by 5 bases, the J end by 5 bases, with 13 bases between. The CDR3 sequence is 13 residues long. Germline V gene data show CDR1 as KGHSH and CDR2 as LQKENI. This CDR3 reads CASSVREGNEQYF. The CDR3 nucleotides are TGTGCCAGCTCAGTTCGAGAGGGAAACGAGCAGTACTTC.